A single T cell receptor beta chain is shown here with its context. The antigen is unknown. These data originate in a study of shared clonotypes between healthy human individuals. Whole-study findings and limits: Relative to memory subsets, naive subsets generally showed larger estimated richness.

In the authors' workflow: Filtering differed because ImmunoSEQ produced junction-only sequences that carried no quality scores. TCRdb's copy holds only in-frame clones and misses some; the assay was immunoSEQ multiplex PCR. The V and J calls and clone size come from that table; D and trimming were worked out from the DNA. This sample has roughly 1.5 million clones; 95% to 99% occur once, and the top ten carry 0.4% to 0.45%. CD4+ cells yielded CD45RA+ naive and CD45RA-negative memory subsets. Trimming stripped 1 base from V and 6 bases from J, with 11 bases between. This CDR3 region has 13 residues. The germline V gene encodes CDR1 SGHRS and CDR2 YFSETQ.

Sequencing input: naive CD4+ T cells sorted from blood. Described subset: CD45RA+ positively selected. The clonotype comes from a man aged 30 to 45 in good health. The genes are TRBV5-1 and TRBJ2-7, with no clear D. The CDR3 region has the DNA TGCGCCAGCAGCTTGAGGCTGGGCTCCGAGCAGTACTTC. It specifies CASSLRLGSEQYF.